The clone carrying this TCR beta chain was seen only once. Its antigen is currently unknown. The data were obtained in a study of graft-versus-host responses after intestinal transplantation. Study results and limitations: In recipient marrow, GvH clones were found, and some appeared first in ileum or blood.

Trimming removed 8 bases from V and 0 bases from J; junction bases left unmatched: 9. Looked up from germline, CDR1 is LNHDA and CDR2 is SQIVND (reference sequence). The CDR3 is made up of 15 amino acids. Sequenced by immunoSEQ multiplex PCR; TCRdb stores in-frame clones only, minus some. The sample holds almost 85,000 clones, around 92% seen once. Sequences were derived from unstimulated CD4+ T cells sorted from spleen or lymph node cells, sampled before intestinal transplant. This receptor was obtained from a human donor who received an intestinal transplant. The chain joins TRBV19 to TRBJ2-7, with 8 positions matching TRBD1. The CDR3 DNA sequence: TGTGCCAGTCGTGGACAGGGCGGTGGCTCCTACGAGCAGTACTTC. This translates into CASRGQGGGSYEQYF.